This record concerns one T cell receptor beta chain sequence. No antigen is known for it. The entry originates in a study of T cell clones after liver transplantation. Overall study context: Samples came pre-transplant, pre-randomization before withdrawal, and post-randomization after withdrawal ended. Regarding the study as a whole: Post-transplant time points were not standardized, so conclusions are preliminary. Circulating graft-donor-reactive CD4 TCRbeta sequences fell significantly post-transplant in most of the 8 subjects.

Germline CDR1 LNHNV, CDR2 YYDKDF (reference sequence). Unmatched junction bases numbered 2, after V lost 0 bases and J lost 4 bases. There are 14 residues in the CDR3. Sequenced by immunoSEQ multiplex PCR; TCRdb stores in-frame clones only, minus some. The sample consists of 40,000 to 65,000 clones, about 81% of them appearing once. The V gene is TRBV15, the J gene TRBJ1-1; TRBD1 aligns across 7 bases. The specimen comprised CD4+ T cells from blood, sampled before liver transplant. The clonotype originates from a human donor who received a liver transplant. CDR3 amino acids: CATSRDDRATEAFF. The CDR3 DNA is TGTGCCACCAGCAGAGATGACAGGGCCACTGAAGCTTTCTTT.